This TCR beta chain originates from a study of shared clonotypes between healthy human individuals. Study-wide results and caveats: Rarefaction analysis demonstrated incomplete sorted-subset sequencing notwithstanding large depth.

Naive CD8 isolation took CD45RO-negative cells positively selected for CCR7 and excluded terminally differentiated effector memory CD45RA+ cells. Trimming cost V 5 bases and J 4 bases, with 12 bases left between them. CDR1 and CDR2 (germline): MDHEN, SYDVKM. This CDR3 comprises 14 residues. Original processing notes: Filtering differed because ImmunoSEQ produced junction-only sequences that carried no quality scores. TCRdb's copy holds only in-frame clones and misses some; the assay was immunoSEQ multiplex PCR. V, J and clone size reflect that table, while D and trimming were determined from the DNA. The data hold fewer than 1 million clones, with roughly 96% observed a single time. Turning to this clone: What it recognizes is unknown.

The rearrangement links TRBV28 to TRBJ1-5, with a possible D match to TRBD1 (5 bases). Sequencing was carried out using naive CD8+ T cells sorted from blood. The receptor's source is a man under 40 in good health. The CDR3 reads CASSPTVRNQPQHF. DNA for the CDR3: TGTGCCAGCAGTCCGACAGTCAGGAATCAGCCCCAGCATTTT.